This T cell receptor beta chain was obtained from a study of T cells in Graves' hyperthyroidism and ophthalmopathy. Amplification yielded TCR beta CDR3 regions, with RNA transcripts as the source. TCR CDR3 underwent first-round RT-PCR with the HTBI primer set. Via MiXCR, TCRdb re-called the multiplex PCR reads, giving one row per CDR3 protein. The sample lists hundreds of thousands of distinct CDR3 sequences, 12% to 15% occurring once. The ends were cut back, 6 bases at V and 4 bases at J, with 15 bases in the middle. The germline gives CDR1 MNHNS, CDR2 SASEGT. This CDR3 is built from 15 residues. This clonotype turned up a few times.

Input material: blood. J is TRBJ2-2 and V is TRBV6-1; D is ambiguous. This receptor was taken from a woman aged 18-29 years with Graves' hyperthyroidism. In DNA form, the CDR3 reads TGTGCCAGCAGGATCTTCCCGTCGGGCACCGGGGAGCTGTTTTTT. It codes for CASRIFPSGTGELFF.